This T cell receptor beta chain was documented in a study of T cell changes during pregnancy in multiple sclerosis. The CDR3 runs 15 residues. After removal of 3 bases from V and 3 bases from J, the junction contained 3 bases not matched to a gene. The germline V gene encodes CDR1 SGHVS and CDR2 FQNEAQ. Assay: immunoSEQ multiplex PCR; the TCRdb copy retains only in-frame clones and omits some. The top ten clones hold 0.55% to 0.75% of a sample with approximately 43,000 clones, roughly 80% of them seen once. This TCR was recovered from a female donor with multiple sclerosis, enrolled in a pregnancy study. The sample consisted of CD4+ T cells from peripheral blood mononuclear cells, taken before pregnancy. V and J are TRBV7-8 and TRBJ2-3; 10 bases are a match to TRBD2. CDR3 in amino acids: CASSFILAGTDTQYF. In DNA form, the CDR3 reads TGTGCCAGCAGCTTCATACTAGCGGGGACAGATACGCAGTATTTT.